The T cell receptor beta chain under discussion was sequenced for a study of shared clonotypes between healthy human individuals. This CDR3 has 15 amino acids. Germline CDR1 LGHNA, CDR2 YNFKEQ. The V end lost 0 bases, the J end lost 8 bases, and 14 bases lay between the germline ends. Libraries were prepared by immunoSEQ multiplex PCR; TCRdb keeps only in-frame clonotypes and omits some of them. In the table there are approximately 1.1 million clones, about 84% of which are singletons. The V gene is TRBV4-2, the J gene TRBJ2-1, with D perhaps TRBD1 or TRBD2 (5 bases each). Sequencing was carried out using memory CD4+ T cells from PBMCs. Specified subset: CD45RA-negative fraction. The TCR was taken from a man aged 18 to 29 in good health. Some clones in this sample may be carry-over from other donors' samples. The CDR3 DNA reads as TGTGCCAGCAGCCAAGAGGGGGAGCCTTTCTATGAGCAGTTCTTC. Its protein product is CASSQEGEPFYEQFF.